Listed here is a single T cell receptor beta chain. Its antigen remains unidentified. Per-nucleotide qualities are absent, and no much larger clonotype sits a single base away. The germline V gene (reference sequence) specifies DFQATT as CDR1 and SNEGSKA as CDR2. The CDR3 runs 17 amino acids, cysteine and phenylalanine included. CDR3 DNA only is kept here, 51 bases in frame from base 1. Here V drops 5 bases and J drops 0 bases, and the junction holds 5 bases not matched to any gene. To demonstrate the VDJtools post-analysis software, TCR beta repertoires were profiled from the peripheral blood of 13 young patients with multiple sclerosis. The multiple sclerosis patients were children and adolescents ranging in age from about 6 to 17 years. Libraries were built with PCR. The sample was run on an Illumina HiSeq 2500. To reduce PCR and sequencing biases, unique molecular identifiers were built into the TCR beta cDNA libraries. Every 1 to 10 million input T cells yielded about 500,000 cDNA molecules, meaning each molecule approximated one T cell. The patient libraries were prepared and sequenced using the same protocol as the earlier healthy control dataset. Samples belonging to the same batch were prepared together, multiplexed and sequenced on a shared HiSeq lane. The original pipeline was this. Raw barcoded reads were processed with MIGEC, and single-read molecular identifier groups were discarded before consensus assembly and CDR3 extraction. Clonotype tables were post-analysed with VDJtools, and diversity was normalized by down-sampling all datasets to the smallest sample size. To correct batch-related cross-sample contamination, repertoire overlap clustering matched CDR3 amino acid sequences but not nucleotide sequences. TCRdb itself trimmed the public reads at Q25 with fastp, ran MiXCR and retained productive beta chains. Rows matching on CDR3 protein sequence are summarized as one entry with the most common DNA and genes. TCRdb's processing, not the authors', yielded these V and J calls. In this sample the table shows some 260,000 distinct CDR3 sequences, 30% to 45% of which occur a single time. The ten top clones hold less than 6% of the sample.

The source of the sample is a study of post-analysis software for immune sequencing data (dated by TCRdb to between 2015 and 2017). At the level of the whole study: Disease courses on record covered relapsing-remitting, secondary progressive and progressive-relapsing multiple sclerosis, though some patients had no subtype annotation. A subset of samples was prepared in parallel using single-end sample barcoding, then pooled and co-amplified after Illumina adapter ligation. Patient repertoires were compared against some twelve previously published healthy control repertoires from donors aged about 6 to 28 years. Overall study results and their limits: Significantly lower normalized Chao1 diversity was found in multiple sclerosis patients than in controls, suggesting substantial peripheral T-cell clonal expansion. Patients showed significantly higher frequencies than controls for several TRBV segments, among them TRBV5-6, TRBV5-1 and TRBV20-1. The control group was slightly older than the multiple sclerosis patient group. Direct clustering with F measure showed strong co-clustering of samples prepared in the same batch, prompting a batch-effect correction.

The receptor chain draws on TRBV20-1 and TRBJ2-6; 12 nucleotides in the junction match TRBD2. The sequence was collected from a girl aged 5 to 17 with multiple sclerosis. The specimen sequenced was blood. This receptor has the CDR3 CSAPRLAGVSGANVLTF. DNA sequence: TGCAGTGCTCCTAGACTAGCGGGAGTCTCTGGGGCCAACGTCCTGACTTTC.